This T cell receptor beta chain was recorded in a study of T cells expressing NK-cell markers (dated by TCRdb to 2018 to 2021). Background for the entire study: TCR beta-chain repertoires were profiled in sorted CD3+CD56+NKG2C+, CD3+CD56+NKG2C- and CD3+CD56-NKG2C+ T-cell subsets from about 8 donors. Of the eight sequenced donors, seven were found to be HCMV-seropositive and one was found to be HCMV-seronegative. The study sequenced eight donors, all healthy volunteers chosen at random: three men and five women. Illumina HiSeq 2000/2500, MiSeq or NextSeq was used to sequence libraries as 2 x 150 bp reads. What the study reported, not specific to this receptor: For five or six donors, the dominant CD3+CD56+NKG2C+ clonotypes were among the top 10 CD8+ clonotypes and accounted for about 1.0-8% of CD8+ T cells. It remained unclear whether the expanded NKG2C-expressing T cell clones were specific for HCMV antigens. Those dominant clonotypes were again the most abundant among CD3+CD56-NKG2C+ cells in several donors, at about 25-65%.

Sequencing was carried out with an Illumina HiSeq 2000. TCR beta cDNA libraries were made by 5'RACE template switching that added a universal primer site and unique molecular identifiers. Priming for cDNA synthesis came from the TCR beta constant segment, and two successive PCR amplification steps followed. The paper's processing steps were these. MIGEC was used to demultiplex reads and group reads by UMI, and MiTCR was used to assemble and quantify clonotypes. To exclude erroneous sequences, only TCR cDNA sequences supported by at least two reads were retained. The tcR package was used for downstream repertoire analysis, and clonotypes were matched across fractions by CDR3 nucleotide sequence plus V segment. VDJmatch was used to annotate antigen specificity against VDJdb, with one amino acid substitution in CDR3 allowed. TCRdb reprocessed the raw reads; every CDR3 protein sequence is a single record, and DNA is not supplied. TCRdb's processing, not the study's, gives the V and J calls here. The table for this sample records about 160,000 distinct CDR3 sequences. The ten largest clones represent around 21% of the sample.

HCMV serostatus was determined by detecting HCMV-specific IgG in serum with a commercial ELISA kit. Peripheral blood mononuclear cells were isolated from blood by Ficoll density gradient centrifugation. Based on the germline V gene, the CDR1 and CDR2 sequences are MGHRA and YSYEKL. From the cysteine through the phenylalanine, the CDR3 covers 14 amino acids. Only the protein is on record. Points on this clonotype: It lacks a known antigen.

The TCR originated in a man aged 18-75 years in good health. The sequenced sample was blood T cells: a sorted CD56 or NKG2C T cell subset, CD4+ or CD8+ T cells, or bulk PBMC T cells (not recorded which). Recombination joined TRBV4-1 with TRBJ2-5; TCRdb's D gene call, TRBD1, goes unchecked for lack of DNA. CDR3 protein: CASSQGGGEETQYF.